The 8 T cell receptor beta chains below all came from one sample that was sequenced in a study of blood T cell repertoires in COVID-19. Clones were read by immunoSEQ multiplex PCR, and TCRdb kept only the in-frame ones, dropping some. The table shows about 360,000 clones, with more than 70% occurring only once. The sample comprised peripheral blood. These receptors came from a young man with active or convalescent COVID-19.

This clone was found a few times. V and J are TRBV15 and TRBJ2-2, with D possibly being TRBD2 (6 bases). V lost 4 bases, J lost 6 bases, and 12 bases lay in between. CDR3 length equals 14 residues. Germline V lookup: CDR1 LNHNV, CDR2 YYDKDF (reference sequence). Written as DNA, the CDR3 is TGTGCCACCAGCACAAATAGGGAGGCCGGGGAGCTGTTTTTT. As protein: CATSTNREAGELFF.

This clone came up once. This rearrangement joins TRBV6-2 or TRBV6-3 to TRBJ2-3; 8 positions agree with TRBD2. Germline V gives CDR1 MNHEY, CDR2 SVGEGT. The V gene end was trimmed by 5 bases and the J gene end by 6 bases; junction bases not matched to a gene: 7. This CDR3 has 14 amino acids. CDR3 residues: CASSRRGVEDTQYF. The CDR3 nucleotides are TGTGCCAGCAGTAGGCGGGGGGTGGAGGATACGCAGTATTTT.

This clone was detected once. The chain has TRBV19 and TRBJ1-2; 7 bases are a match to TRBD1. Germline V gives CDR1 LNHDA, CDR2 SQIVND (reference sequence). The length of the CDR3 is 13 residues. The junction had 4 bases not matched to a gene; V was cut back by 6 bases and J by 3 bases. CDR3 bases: TGTGCCAGTAGGGACGGACAGGACTATGGCTACACCTTC. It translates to CASRDGQDYGYTF.

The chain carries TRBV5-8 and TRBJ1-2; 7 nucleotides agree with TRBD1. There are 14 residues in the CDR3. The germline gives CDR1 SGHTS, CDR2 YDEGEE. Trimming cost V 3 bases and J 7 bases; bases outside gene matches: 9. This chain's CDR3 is CASSSRTGFRGYTF. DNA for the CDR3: TGTGCCAGCAGCTCCCGGACAGGTTTTCGTGGCTACACCTTC.

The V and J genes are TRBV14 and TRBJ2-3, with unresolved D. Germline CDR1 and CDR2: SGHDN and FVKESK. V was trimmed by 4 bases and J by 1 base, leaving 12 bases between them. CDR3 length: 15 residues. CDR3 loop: CASSPLGTRTDTQYF. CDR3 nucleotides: TGTGCCAGCAGCCCCCTAGGCACTCGCACAGATACGCAGTATTTT. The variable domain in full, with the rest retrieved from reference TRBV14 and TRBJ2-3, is EAGVTQFPSHSVIEKGQTVTLRCDPISGHDNLYWYRRVMGKEIKFLLHFVKESKQDESGMPNNRFLAERTGGTYSTLKVQPAELEDSGVYFCASSPLGTRTDTQYFGPGTRLTVL.

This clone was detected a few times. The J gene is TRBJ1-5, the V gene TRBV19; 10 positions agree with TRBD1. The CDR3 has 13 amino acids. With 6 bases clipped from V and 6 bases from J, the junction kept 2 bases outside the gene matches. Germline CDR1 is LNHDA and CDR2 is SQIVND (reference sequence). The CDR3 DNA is TGTGCCAGTAGCCGGACAGGGGGTCAGCCCCAGCATTTT. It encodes CASSRTGGQPQHF.

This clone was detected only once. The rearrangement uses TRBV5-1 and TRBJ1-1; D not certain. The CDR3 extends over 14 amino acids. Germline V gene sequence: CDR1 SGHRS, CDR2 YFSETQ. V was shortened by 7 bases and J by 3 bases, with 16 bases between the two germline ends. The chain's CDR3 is CASAPTGTDTEAFF. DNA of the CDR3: TGCGCCAGCGCCCCGACGGGAACGGACACTGAAGCTTTCTTT.

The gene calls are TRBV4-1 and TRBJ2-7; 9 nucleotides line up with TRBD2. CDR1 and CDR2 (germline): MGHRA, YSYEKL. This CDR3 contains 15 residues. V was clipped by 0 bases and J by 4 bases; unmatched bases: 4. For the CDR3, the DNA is TGCGCCAGCAGCCAAGAGGGGCGGGGGGGATACGAGCAGTACTTC. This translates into CASSQEGRGGYEQYF.